One and the same sample provided the 12 T cell receptor beta chains below, sequenced in a study of shared clonotypes between healthy human individuals. Profiled with immunoSEQ multiplex PCR; TCRdb holds only in-frame clones, not every one. There are around 2,000,000 clones in the sample; 85% to 95% occur only once, and 0.9% to 1.5% lies in the top ten. In the naive CD8 group, cells lacked CD45RO and were positively selected for CCR7, so terminally differentiated effector memory CD45RA+ cells were left out. The sequenced sample was naive CD8+ T cells sorted from blood. Source of these receptors: a young man in good health.

The rearrangement uses TRBV11-2 and TRBJ1-1; D gene ambiguous. V lost 7 bases and J 5 bases, leaving 20 bases between the germline ends. Germline V gene data show CDR1 as SGHAT and CDR2 as FQNNGV. This CDR3 spans 15 amino acids. CDR3: CASTRSIGVGTEAFF. The CDR3 DNA reads TGTGCCAGCACGAGAAGTATCGGCGTTGGGACTGAAGCTTTCTTT.

CDR3 bases: TGTGCCAGCAGTTACTCAGAAAGTGATTATGGCTACACCTTC. Translated: CASSYSESDYGYTF. The chain is built from TRBV6-6 and TRBJ1-2; D is unclear. V was pared by 0 bases and J by 5 bases, with 10 bases between. CDR3 length: 14 amino acids. Looked up from germline, CDR1 is MNHNY and CDR2 is SVGAGI (reference sequence).

CDR3 sequence reads: CASSLKEPGEKLFF. CDR3 bases: TGTGCCAGCAGCTTAAAGGAGCCTGGGGAAAAACTGTTTTTT. The chain has TRBV7-9 and TRBJ1-4; D uncertain. V shed 2 bases and J shed 8 bases, with 12 bases lying between them. The CDR3 consists of 14 residues. Germline CDR1 is SEHNR and CDR2 is FQNEAQ (reference sequence).

The genes are TRBV29-1 and TRBJ1-4; 9 bases fit TRBD1. Losses at the gene ends were 7 bases for V and 8 bases for J; bases not matched to a gene: 11. Germline V gene lookup returns CDR1 SQVTM and CDR2 ANQGSEA. The CDR3 runs 14 residues. The CDR3 nucleotides read TGCAGCGCCCAGGGACAGGGTTTATGGGAAAAACTGTTTTTT. Amino acid sequence: CSAQGQGLWEKLFF.

The chain links TRBV2 to TRBJ2-2; 7 nucleotides align to TRBD1. The germline CDR1 and CDR2 sequences are SNHLY and FYNNEI. This CDR3 contains 15 residues. V shed 0 bases and J 6 bases; nucleotides not matched to a gene: 4. For the CDR3, the DNA is TGTGCCAGCAGTGAAGCAGGGGGCTCGGCCGGGGAGCTGTTTTTT. Its protein is CASSEAGGSAGELFF. Complete variable domain (other parts from reference TRBV2 and TRBJ2-2): EPEVTQTPSHQVTQMGQEVILRCVPISNHLYFYWYRQILGQKVEFLVSFYNNEISEKSEIFDDQFSVERPDGSNFTLKIRSTKLEDSAMYFCASSEAGGSAGELFFGEGSRLTVL.

The chain recombines TRBV29-1 with TRBJ2-3; 7 bases match TRBD2. The length of the CDR3 is 15 residues. Trimming took 7 bases from V and 0 from J; bases not matched to a gene: 10. Germline loops: CDR1 SQVTM, CDR2 ANQGSEA. This CDR3 is CSAGYATSSTDTQYF. In nucleotides, the CDR3 is TGCAGCGCCGGGTATGCGACTAGCAGCACAGATACGCAGTATTTT.

This chain uses TRBV7-2 with TRBJ2-3; D is unclear. V lost 0 bases and J 4 bases, leaving 5 bases between the germline ends. In germline, CDR1 is SGHTA, CDR2 FQGNSA. CDR3 length equals 13 residues. This CDR3 is CASSLAMADTQYF. The CDR3 bases are TGTGCCAGCAGCTTAGCGATGGCAGATACGCAGTATTTT.

The rearrangement links TRBV30 to TRBJ2-1; 9 bases line up with TRBD2. The CDR3 has 15 residues. Germline assignment: CDR1 GTSNPN and CDR2 SVGIG (reference sequence). V was pared by 5 bases and J by 6 bases, with 11 bases of the junction left unmatched. The DNA of the CDR3 is TGTGCCTGGGAGGCGGCGGCGGGAGGGGCCAATGAGCAGTTCTTC. Its protein is CAWEAAAGGANEQFF.

V usage is TRBV5-6 and J usage is TRBJ2-5; 9 bases fit TRBD1. The junction had 5 bases not matched to a gene; V was cut back by 3 bases and J by 5 bases. Germline CDR1 SGHDT, CDR2 YYEEEE. The CDR3 spans 14 residues. This CDR3 is CASSSRDRVETQYF. The CDR3 nucleotides are TGTGCCAGCAGCTCCCGGGACAGGGTGGAGACCCAGTACTTC.

CDR3 residues: CASSFPTSGVGTDTQYF. CDR3 in DNA: TGTGCCAGCAGTTTCCCCACCTCCGGTGTCGGGACAGATACGCAGTATTTT. The chain joins TRBV28 to TRBJ2-3; D is unresolved. The length of the CDR3 is 17 residues. CDR1 MDHEN and CDR2 SYDVKM come from the germline V gene. The V end was cut by 3 bases, the J end by 3 bases, with 19 bases between.

The chain links TRBV2 to TRBJ2-7; a weak D match, TRBD2 (6 bases). Trimming removed 6 bases from V and 7 bases from J, with 16 bases in between. CDR3 size: 13 residues. The V gene's germline CDR1 is SNHLY and CDR2 FYNNEI. The CDR3 sequence is CASRSIGEEEQYF. The CDR3 DNA is TGTGCCAGCAGGTCGATCGGGGAGGAGGAGCAGTACTTC.

The chain combines TRBV6-1 with TRBJ1-4, with 8 positions matching TRBD1. J was trimmed by 1 base and V by 7 bases; bases with no gene match: 5. The germline V gene has CDR1 MNHNS and CDR2 SASEGT. The CDR3 contains 15 residues. The CDR3 loop reads CASIDRGQTNEKLFF. The CDR3 region has the DNA TGTGCCAGCATCGACAGGGGCCAAACTAATGAAAAACTGTTTTTT.